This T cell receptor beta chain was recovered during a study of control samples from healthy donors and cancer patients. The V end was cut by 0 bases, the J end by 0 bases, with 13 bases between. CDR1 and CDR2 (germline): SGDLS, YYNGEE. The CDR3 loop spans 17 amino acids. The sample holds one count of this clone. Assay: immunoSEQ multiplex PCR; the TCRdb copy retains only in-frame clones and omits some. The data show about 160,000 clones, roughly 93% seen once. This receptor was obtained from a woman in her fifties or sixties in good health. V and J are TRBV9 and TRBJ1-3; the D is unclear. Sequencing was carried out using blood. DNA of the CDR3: TGTGCCAGCAGCGTAGTACGATTGTGGGTCTCTGGAAACACCATATATTTT. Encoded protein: CASSVVRLWVSGNTIYF. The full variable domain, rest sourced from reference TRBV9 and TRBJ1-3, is DSGVTQTPKHLITATGQRVTLRCSPRSGDLSVYWYQQSLDQGLQFLIQYYNGEERAKGNILERFSAQQFPDLHSELNLSSLELGDSALYFCASSVVRLWVSGNTIYFGEGSWLTVV.